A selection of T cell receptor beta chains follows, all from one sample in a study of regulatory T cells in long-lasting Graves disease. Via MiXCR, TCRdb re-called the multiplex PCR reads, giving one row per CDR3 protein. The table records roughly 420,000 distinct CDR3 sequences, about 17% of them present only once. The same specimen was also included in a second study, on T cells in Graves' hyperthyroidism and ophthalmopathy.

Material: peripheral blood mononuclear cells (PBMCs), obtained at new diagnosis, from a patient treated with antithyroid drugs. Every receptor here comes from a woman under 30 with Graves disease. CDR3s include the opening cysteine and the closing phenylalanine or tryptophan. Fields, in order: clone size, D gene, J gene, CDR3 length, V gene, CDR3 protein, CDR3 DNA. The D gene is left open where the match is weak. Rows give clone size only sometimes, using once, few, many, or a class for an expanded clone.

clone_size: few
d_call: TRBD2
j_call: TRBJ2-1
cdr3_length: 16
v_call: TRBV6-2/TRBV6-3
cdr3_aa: CASRLISGGSYNEQFF
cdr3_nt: TGTGCCAGCAGGCTCATTAGCGGGGGCTCCTACAATGAGCAGTTCTTC

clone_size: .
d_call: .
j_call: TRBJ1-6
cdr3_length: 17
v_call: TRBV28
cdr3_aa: CASITLDGGSYNSPLHF
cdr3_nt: TGTGCCAGCATTACCCTAGACGGGGGATCCTATAATTCACCCCTCCACTTT

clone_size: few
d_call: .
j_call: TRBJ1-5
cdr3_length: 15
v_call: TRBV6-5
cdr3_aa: CASSYSQRGGQPQHF
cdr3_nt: TGTGCCAGCAGTTACTCCCAGAGGGGCGGGCAGCCCCAGCATTTT

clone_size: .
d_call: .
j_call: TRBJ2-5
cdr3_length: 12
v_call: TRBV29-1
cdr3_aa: CSARAGPETQYF
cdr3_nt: TGCAGCGCACGGGCGGGGCCGGAGACCCAGTACTTC

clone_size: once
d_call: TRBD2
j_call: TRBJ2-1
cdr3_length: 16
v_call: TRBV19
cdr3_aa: CASRDPSGSPVDEQFF
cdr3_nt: TGTGCCAGTAGGGACCCTAGCGGGAGTCCTGTGGATGAGCAGTTCTTC

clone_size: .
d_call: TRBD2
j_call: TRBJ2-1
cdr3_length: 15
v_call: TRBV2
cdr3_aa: CASNQREFSYNEQFF
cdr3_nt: TGTGCCAGCAATCAGCGGGAGTTTTCCTACAATGAGCAGTTCTTC

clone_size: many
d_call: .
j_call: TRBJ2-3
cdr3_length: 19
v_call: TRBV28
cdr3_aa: CASSFQTLGLLVVTDTQYF
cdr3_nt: TGTGCCAGCAGTTTCCAAACACTTGGCCTACTTGTGGTCACAGATACGCAGTATTTT

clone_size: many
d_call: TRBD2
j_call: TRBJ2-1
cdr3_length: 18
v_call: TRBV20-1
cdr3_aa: CSALGVAGGPSSYNEQFF
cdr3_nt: TGCAGTGCTCTCGGTGTAGCGGGAGGGCCAAGCTCCTACAATGAGCAGTTCTTC

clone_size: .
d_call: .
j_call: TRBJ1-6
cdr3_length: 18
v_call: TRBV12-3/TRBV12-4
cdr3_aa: CASSLEVPGGSYNSTLHF
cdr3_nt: TGTGCCAGCAGTTTAGAAGTTCCGGGGGGCTCCTATAATTCAACCCTCCACTTT

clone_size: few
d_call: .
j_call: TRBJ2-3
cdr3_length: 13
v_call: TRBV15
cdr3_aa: CATSRVGGDTQYF
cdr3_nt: TGTGCCACCAGCAGAGTGGGGGGAGATACGCAGTATTTT

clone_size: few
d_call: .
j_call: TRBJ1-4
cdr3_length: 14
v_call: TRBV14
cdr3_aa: CASSQYREYEKLFF
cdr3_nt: TGTGCCAGCAGCCAATACAGGGAGTATGAAAAACTGTTTTTT

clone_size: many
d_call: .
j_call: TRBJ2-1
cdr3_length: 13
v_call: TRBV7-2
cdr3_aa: CASSLSGYNEQFF
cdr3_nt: TGTGCCAGCAGCTTATCGGGATACAATGAGCAGTTCTTC

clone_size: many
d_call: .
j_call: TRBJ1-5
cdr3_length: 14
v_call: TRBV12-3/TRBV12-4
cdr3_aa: CASSPDSLNQPQHF
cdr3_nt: TGTGCCAGCAGTCCTGACAGCCTCAATCAGCCCCAGCATTTT

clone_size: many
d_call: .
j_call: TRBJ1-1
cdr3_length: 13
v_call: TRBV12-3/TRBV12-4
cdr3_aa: CASIGSRLFEAFF
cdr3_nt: TGTGCCAGCATAGGATCGCGTCTCTTTGAAGCTTTCTTT

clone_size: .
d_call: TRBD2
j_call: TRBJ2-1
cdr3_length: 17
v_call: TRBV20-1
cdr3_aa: CSAKSGVRASGNNEQFF
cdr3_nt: TGCAGTGCAAAGTCGGGGGTAAGGGCTAGCGGGAATAATGAGCAGTTCTTC

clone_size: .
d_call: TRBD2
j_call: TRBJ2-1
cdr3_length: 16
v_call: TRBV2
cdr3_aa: CASSVRGSSAYNEQLF
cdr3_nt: TGTGCCAGCAGTGTTCGCGGGAGCTCAGCATACAATGAGCAGCTCTTC

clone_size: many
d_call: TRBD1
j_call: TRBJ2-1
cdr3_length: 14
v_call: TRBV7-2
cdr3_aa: CASSFGPGGNEQFF
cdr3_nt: TGTGCCAGCAGCTTCGGACCAGGGGGCAATGAGCAGTTCTTC

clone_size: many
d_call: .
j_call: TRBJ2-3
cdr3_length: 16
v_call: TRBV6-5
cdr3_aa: CASSYSMRLSTDTQYF
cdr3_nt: TGTGCCAGCAGTTACTCTATGAGGTTGAGCACAGATACGCAGTATTTT

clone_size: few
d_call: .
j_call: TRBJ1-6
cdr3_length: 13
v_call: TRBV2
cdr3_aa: CASRWTGGSPLHF
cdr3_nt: TGTGCCAGCAGATGGACTGGAGGATCACCCCTCCACTTT

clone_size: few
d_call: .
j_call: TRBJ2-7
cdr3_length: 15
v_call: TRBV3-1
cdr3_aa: CASSHRTALYEGQYF
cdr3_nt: TGTGCCAGCAGCCATAGGACTGCGCTCTACGAAGGGCAGTACTTC

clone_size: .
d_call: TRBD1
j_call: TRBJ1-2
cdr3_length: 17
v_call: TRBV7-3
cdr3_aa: CASSLTPDRQGIYGYTF
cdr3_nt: TGTGCCAGCAGCTTAACCCCGGACAGACAGGGGATCTATGGCTACACCTTC

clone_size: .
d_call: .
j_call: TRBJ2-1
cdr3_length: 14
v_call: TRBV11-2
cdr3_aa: CASMAKHSYNEQFF
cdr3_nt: TGTGCCAGCATGGCGAAGCACTCCTACAATGAGCAGTTCTTC

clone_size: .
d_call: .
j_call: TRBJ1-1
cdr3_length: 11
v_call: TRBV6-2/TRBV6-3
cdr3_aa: CASRVSTEAFF
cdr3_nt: TGTGCCAGCAGAGTCTCCACTGAAGCTTTCTTT

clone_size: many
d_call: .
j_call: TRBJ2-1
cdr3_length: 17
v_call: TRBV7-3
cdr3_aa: CASSLTQRLALTSEQFF
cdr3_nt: TGTGCCAGCAGCTTAACGCAGCGGCTAGCCCTAACCAGTGAGCAGTTCTTC

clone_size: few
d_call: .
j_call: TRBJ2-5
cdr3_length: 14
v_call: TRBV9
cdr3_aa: CASSEDLYQETQYF
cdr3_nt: TGTGCCAGCAGCGAGGACTTGTACCAAGAGACCCAGTACTTC

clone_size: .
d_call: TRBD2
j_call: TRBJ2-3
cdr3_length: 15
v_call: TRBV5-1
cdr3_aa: CASSGGLAGTDTQYF
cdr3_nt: TGCGCCAGCAGCGGGGGACTAGCGGGGACAGATACGCAGTATTTT